The clone carrying this TCR beta chain has a handful of counts. The antigen is unknown. Trimming cost V 4 bases and J 0 bases, with 11 bases left between them. This CDR3 is built from 14 residues. The germline V gene encodes CDR1 DFQATT and CDR2 SNEGSKA (reference sequence). Amplification of TCR beta CDR3 regions used RNA as the template. During a first-round RT-PCR of the TCR CDR3, the HTBI primer set was used. TCRdb used MiXCR to reprocess the multiplex PCR reads, holding one entry per CDR3 protein. The table lists around 620,000 distinct CDR3 sequences, more than 13% of them singletons. This sample was taken from a study of T cells in Graves' hyperthyroidism and ophthalmopathy. Not enrolled were patients with uncontrolled infection, other autoimmune disease, pregnancy or lactation. Diagnoses were established using clinical symptoms, serum thyroxine and TRAb, thyroid ultrasound and orbital computed tomography.

Study-wide results and limits: Among clonotypes expanded in thyroid above 0.001, most were also found in blood.

This receptor was obtained from a woman younger than 30 with Graves' ophthalmopathy. V usage is TRBV20-1 and J usage is TRBJ2-3, with D perhaps TRBD1 (6 bases). The sequenced material came from blood. In DNA form, the CDR3 reads TGCAGTGCTAACGACAGGAAGAGCACAGATACGCAGTATTTT. Its translation: CSANDRKSTDTQYF.